This TCR beta chain was retrieved from a study of HIV-infected patients and healthy controls. General study points: HIV-infected patients shared fewer CDR3 sequences between individuals than healthy controls.

This clonotype was seen many times. Its antigen is as yet unknown. All unsorted peripheral T cells were captured because whole blood was used without fractionation. CDR1 is SQVTM and CDR2 is ANQGSEA in the germline V gene. The CDR3 is 14 amino acids. The J segment lost 6 bases and the V segment lost 1 base, leaving 7 bases of the junction unmatched. cDNA was made from 400 to 500 ng RNA using alpha and beta constant primers. Each of the alpha and beta chains got its own library through chain-specific third strand synthesis with indices. A 12-nucleotide barcode per molecule came from two concatenated random hexamers added pre-amplification. MiXCR was run by TCRdb on the 5' RACE reads, yielding one entry per CDR3 protein. The sample holds roughly 9,800 distinct CDR3 sequences; more than 9% are singletons and the top ten take over 15%.

This chain uses TRBV29-1 with TRBJ2-7; 9 bases agree with TRBD1. The sequenced sample was blood, obtained before antiretroviral therapy. The clonotype originates from an adult with HIV infection. In DNA, the CDR3 is TGCAGCGTTGAAGTTTCACAGGGGGCGGCCGAGCAGTACTTC. Its protein is CSVEVSQGAAEQYF.